The T cell receptor beta chain under discussion was sequenced for a study of neurological immune-mediated disorders. To note about this clonotype: No antigen is known for it. Being one base from a much bigger clone, this may be a read error.

Study-level points and caveats: None of the CDR3 amino acid sequences in expanded clones turned up in more than one subject, which points to private repertoires in all groups. Multiple sclerosis was found to have the least TCR clonal expansion, below healthy controls, and HTLV-1-associated myelopathy the most.

TCRdb re-called the 5' RACE reads with MiXCR, one entry per CDR3 protein. The profile covers about 74,000 distinct CDR3 sequences, with roughly 5.6% appearing a single time and 7.4% taken by the ten largest. Germline lookup yields CDR1 SNHLY and CDR2 FYNNEI. There are 15 residues in the CDR3. After removal of 6 bases from V and 7 bases from J, the junction contained 11 bases not matched to a gene. Unsorted libraries came from 2 million PBMCs stored at -80 °C. Specimen: PBMCs. The gene calls are TRBV2 and TRBJ2-1; 8 bases are shared with TRBD2. The receptor was derived from a man younger than 30 with multiple sclerosis. This chain's CDR3 is CASRGGTRGGNEQFF. CDR3 nucleotide sequence: TGTGCCAGCAGAGGGGGGACTAGAGGGGGTAATGAGCAGTTCTTC.